A single sample gave rise to the 13 T cell receptor beta chains below, sequenced in a study of blood T cell repertoires in COVID-19. Here immunoSEQ multiplex PCR was the method, and the copy in TCRdb shows in-frame clones only, minus some. The sample holds more than 85,000 clones, 80% to 90% seen once. The sequenced sample was peripheral blood. The receptor source for this set is a human donor in a cohort sampled during active COVID-19.

This clone has just one count. The V gene is TRBV6-5, the J gene TRBJ1-5; D might be TRBD1 (6 bases). The CDR3 covers 14 residues. The germline V and J ends were trimmed by 2 bases and 7 bases, with 12 bases remaining between them. In germline, CDR1 is MNHEY, CDR2 SVGAGI. CDR3 bases: TGTGCCAGCAGTTACGGCAGGGGATACCAGCCCCAGCATTTT. Its protein is CASSYGRGYQPQHF.

The V and J genes are TRBV5-4 and TRBJ1-2; D possibly corresponds to TRBD1 (5 bases). The CDR3 sequence is 15 residues long. V was cut by 0 bases and J by 4 bases, with 13 bases left in between. Per germline, CDR1 SGHNT and CDR2 YYREEE (reference sequence). The CDR3 DNA is TGTGCCAGCAGCTTGGCCGGGGGGGGGATCTATGGCTACACCTTC. Protein sequence: CASSLAGGGIYGYTF.

This chain links TRBV4-3 with TRBJ2-7; weak D call: TRBD2 (6 bases). CDR3 length: 15 amino acids. The germline CDR1 and CDR2 sequences are LGHNA and YSLEER. Trimming shortened V by 0 bases and J by 6 bases, and 15 bases separated the two germline ends. CDR3 sequence (DNA): TGCGCCAGCAGCCAAGATGCACTGGGCGGGGTCGAGCAGTACTTC. Protein sequence: CASSQDALGGVEQYF.

The rearrangement uses TRBV6-6 and TRBJ2-7; tentatively, D is TRBD2 (6 bases). Germline CDR1 and CDR2: MNHNY and SVGAGI (reference sequence). V lost 7 bases and J 2 bases, leaving 15 bases between the germline ends. This CDR3 is built from 14 residues. CDR3: CASKVRGGTYEQYF. CDR3 nucleotide sequence: TGTGCCAGCAAGGTTCGGGGAGGAACCTACGAGCAGTACTTC.

This rearrangement joins TRBV5-1 to TRBJ2-5, with 7 nucleotides matching TRBD1. Per the germline V gene, CDR1 is SGHRS and CDR2 is YFSETQ. J was trimmed by 4 bases and V by 0 bases; bases with no gene match: 3. This CDR3 spans 14 amino acids. CDR3 sequence: CASSLEQGRETQYF. The CDR3 DNA reads TGCGCCAGCAGCTTGGAACAGGGGAGAGAGACCCAGTACTTC.

This clone was seen once. This sequence joins TRBV3-1 (or the pseudogene TRBV3-2) and TRBJ2-4; 13 nucleotides align to TRBD2. Germline trimming cut 3 bases from V and 6 bases from J; bases unmatched to any gene: 8. The CDR3 runs to 17 residues. Germline loops: CDR1 LGHDT, CDR2 YNNKEL (reference sequence). The CDR3 protein is CASSQAGLAGLGNIQYF. As DNA, the CDR3 is TGTGCCAGCAGCCAGGCGGGACTAGCGGGGCTTGGAAACATTCAGTACTTC.

The gene calls are TRBV5-4 and TRBJ2-5; 10 bases map to TRBD2. This CDR3 spans 16 amino acids. V lost 1 base to trimming and J lost 3 bases; unmatched junction nucleotides: 6. The V gene's germline CDR1 is SGHNT and CDR2 YYREEE (reference sequence). CDR3: CASSLPPGLAEETQYF. CDR3 DNA sequence: TGTGCCAGCAGCTTGCCGCCAGGACTAGCGGAAGAGACCCAGTACTTC.

The gene calls are TRBV7-9 and TRBJ2-3; D is uncertain. V was shortened by 5 bases and J by 0 bases, with 12 bases between the two germline ends. CDR3 length: 15 residues. CDR1 and CDR2 (germline): SEHNR, FQNEAQ (reference sequence). The CDR3 loop reads CASSTHGSSTDTQYF. CDR3 nucleotide sequence: TGTGCCAGCAGCACACACGGGTCTAGCACAGATACGCAGTATTTT.

The chain links TRBV4-2 to TRBJ1-1; no definite D call. The CDR3 contains 15 residues. Trimming took 4 bases from V and 3 from J, leaving 15 bases between them. CDR1 is LGHNA, CDR2 YNFKEQ, per germline. CDR3 nucleotides: TGTGCCAGCAGCCCTCTGGGAGGGAGGGACACTGAAGCTTTCTTT. It is translated as CASSPLGGRDTEAFF.

The rearrangement joins TRBV5-6 to TRBJ1-5, with D perhaps matching TRBD1 (6 bases). CDR3 length: 15 residues. CDR1 is SGHDT and CDR2 is YYEEEE in the germline V gene. Trimming shortened V by 5 bases and J by 6 bases, and 18 bases separated the two germline ends. The CDR3 spells CASSSNRVPFQPQHF. The CDR3 DNA follows: TGTGCCAGCAGTTCCAACAGGGTGCCGTTTCAGCCCCAGCATTTT. The variable domain in full, completed from reference TRBV5-6 and TRBJ1-5, reads DAGVTQSPTHLIKTRGQQVTLRCSPKSGHDTVSWYQQALGQGPQFIFQYYEEEERQRGNFPDRFSGHQFPNYSSELNVNALLLGDSALYLCASSSNRVPFQPQHFGDGTRLSIL.

The rearrangement links TRBV28 to TRBJ2-7; maybe TRBD1 (5 bases). The CDR3 spans 13 residues. Trimming pared 2 bases from V and 4 bases from J, leaving 9 bases between. CDR1 MDHEN and CDR2 SYDVKM come from the germline V gene. CDR3 in amino acids: CASSLLGRYEQYF. The CDR3 DNA is TGTGCCAGCAGTTTACTGGGGCGTTACGAGCAGTACTTC.

This clone was seen once. The chain joins TRBV4-1 to TRBJ2-3; the match to TRBD2 covers 7 bases. Germline CDR1 is MGHRA and CDR2 is YSYEKL. With V trimmed by 4 bases and J by 2 bases, 9 bases remained unmatched. The length of the CDR3 is 16 residues. As DNA, the CDR3 is TGCGCCAGCAGCCCCGCTGGACTAGGAGTCACAGATACGCAGTATTTT. Its translation: CASSPAGLGVTDTQYF.

There are a few counts of this clone. V is TRBV6-5 and J is TRBJ2-7; maybe TRBD1 (5 bases). The CDR3 is made up of 13 amino acids. Trimming removed 5 bases at V and 2 bases at J, with 10 bases between. Germline V CDR1 and CDR2: MNHEY, SVGAGI. Here the CDR3 DNA reads TGTGCCAGCAGTCCCGACAGTCCCTACGAGCAGTACTTC. Translated, it gives CASSPDSPYEQYF.